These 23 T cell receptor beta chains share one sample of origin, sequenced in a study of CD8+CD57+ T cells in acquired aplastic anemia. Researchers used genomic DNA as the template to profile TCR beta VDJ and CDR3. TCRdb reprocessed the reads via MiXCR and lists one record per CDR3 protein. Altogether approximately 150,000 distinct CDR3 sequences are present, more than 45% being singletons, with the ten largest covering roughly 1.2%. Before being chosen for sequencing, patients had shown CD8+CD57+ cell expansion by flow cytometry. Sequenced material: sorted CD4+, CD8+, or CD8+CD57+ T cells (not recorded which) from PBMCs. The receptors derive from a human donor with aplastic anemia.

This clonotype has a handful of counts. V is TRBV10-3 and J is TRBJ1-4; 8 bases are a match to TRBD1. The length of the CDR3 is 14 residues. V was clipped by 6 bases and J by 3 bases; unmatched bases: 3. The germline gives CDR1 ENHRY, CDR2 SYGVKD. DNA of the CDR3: TGTGCCATCAGGCAGGGGGCGGCTAATGAAAAACTGTTTTTT. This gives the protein CAIRQGAANEKLFF.

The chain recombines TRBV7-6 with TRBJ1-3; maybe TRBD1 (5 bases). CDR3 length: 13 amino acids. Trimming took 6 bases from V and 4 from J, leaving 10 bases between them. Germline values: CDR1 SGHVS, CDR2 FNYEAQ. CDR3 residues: CASRARGGNTIYF. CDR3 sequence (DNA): TGTGCCAGCAGGGCCCGGGGGGGAAACACCATATATTTT.

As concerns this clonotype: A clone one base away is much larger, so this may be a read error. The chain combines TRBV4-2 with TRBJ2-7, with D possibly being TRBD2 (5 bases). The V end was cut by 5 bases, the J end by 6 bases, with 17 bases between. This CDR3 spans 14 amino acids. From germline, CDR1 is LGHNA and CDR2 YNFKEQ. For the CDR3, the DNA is TGTGCCAGCAGCTCCCGGCCTGGAGAGGGCGAGCAGTACTTC. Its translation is CASSSRPGEGEQYF.

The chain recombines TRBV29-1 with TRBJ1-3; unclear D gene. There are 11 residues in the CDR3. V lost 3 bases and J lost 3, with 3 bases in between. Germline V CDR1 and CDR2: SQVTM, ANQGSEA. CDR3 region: CSVEFGNTIYF. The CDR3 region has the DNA TGCAGCGTTGAGTTTGGAAACACCATATATTTT.

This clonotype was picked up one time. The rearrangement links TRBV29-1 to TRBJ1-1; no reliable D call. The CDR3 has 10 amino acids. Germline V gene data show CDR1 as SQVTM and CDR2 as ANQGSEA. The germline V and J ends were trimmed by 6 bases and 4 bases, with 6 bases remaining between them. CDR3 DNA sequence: TGCAGCGTAGGCTCCACTGAAGCTTTCTTT. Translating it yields CSVGSTEAFF. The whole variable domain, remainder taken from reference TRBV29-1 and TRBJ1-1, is SAVISQKPSRDICQRGTSLTIQCQVDSQVTMMFWYRQQPGQSLTLIATANQGSEATYESGFVIDKFPISRPNLTFSTLTVSNMSPEDSSIYLCSVGSTEAFFGQGTRLTVV.

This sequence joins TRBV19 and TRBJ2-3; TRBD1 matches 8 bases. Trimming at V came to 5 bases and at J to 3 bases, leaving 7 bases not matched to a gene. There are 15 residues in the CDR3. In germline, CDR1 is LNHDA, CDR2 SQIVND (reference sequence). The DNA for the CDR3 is TGTGCCAGTAGTCGACAGGGGCTAGCGACAGATACGCAGTATTTT. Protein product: CASSRQGLATDTQYF.

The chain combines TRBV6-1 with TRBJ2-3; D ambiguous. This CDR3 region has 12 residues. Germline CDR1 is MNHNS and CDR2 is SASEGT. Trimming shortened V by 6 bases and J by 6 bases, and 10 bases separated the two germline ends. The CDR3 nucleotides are TGTGCCAGCAGCCCCTCTGTGGATACGCAGTATTTT. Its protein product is CASSPSVDTQYF.

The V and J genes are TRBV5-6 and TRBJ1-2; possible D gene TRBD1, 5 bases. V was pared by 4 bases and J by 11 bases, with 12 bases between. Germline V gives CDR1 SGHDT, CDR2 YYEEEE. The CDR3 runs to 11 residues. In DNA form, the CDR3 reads TGTGCCAGCAGCCTAGGACAAGAGTACACCTTC. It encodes CASSLGQEYTF.

The CDR3 sequence: CAISESDTGVETQYF. CDR3 DNA: TGTGCCATCAGTGAGTCTGACACCGGGGTAGAGACCCAGTACTTC. This chain uses TRBV10-3 with TRBJ2-5, with D maybe TRBD2 (5 bases). V shed 0 bases and J shed 4 bases, with 12 bases lying between them. The CDR3 runs to 15 residues. CDR1 and CDR2 (germline): ENHRY, SYGVKD.

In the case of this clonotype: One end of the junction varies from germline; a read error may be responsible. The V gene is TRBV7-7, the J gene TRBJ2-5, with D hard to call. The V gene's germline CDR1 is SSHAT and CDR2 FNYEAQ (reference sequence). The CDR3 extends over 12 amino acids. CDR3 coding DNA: TGTGCTAGCAGCTTGAGTTTAGAGACCCAGTACTTC. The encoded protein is CASSLSLETQYF.

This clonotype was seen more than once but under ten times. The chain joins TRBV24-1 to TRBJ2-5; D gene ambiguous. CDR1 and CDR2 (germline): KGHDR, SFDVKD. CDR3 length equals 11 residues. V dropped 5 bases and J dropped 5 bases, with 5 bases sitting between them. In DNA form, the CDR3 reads TGTGCCACCAGTGTTGGGGAGACCCAGTACTTC. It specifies CATSVGETQYF.

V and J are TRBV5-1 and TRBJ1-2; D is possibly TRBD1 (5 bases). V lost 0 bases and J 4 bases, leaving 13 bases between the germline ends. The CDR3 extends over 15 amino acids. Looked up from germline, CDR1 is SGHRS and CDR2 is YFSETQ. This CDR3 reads CASSLDAGQVYGYTF. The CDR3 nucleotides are TGCGCCAGCAGCTTGGACGCGGGGCAGGTCTATGGCTACACCTTC.

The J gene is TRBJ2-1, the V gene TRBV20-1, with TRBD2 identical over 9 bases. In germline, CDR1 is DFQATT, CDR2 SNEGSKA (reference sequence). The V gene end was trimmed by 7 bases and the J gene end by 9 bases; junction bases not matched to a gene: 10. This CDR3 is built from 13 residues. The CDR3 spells CSGSGGRGGEQFF. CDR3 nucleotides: TGCAGTGGAAGTGGCGGGAGGGGTGGTGAGCAGTTCTTC.

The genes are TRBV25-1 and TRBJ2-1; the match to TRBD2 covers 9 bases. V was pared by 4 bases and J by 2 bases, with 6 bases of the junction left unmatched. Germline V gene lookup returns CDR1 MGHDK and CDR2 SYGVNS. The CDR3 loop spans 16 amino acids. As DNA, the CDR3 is TGTGCCAGCAGTGCTAGGCGCGGGGGGGCCTACAATGAGCAGTTCTTC. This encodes CASSARRGGAYNEQFF.

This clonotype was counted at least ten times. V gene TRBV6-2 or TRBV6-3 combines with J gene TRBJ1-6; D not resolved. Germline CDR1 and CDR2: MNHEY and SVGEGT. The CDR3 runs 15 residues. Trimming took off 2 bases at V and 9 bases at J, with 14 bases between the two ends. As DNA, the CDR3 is TGTGCCAGCAGTTACCAAATGGACCTGGCTTCACCCCTCCACTTT. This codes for CASSYQMDLASPLHF.

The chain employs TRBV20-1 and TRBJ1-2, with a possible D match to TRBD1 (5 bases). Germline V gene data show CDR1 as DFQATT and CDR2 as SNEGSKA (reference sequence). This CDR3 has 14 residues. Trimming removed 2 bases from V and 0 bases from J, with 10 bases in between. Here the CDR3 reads CSARQGVTNYGYTF. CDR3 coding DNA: TGCAGTGCTAGACAGGGAGTGACTAACTATGGCTACACCTTC.

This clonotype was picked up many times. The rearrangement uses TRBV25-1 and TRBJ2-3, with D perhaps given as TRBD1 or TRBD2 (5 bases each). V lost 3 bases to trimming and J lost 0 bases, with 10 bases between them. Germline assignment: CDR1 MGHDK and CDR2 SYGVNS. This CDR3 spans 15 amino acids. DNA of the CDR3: TGTGCCAGCAGTGAGCCCGGGACCAGCACAGATACGCAGTATTTT. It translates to CASSEPGTSTDTQYF.

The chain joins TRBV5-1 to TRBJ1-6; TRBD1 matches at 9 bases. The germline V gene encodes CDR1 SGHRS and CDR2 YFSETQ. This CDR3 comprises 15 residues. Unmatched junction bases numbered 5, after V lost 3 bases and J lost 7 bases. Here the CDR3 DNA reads TGCGCCAGCAGCTCACAGACAGGGGGGAATTCACCCCTCCACTTT. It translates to CASSSQTGGNSPLHF.

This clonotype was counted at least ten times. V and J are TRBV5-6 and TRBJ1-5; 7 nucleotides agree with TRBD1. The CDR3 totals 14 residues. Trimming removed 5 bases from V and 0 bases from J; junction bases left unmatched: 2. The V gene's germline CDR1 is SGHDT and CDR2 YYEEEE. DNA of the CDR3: TGTGCCAGCAGTCAGGGGGGTAGCAATCAGCCCCAGCATTTT. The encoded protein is CASSQGGSNQPQHF.

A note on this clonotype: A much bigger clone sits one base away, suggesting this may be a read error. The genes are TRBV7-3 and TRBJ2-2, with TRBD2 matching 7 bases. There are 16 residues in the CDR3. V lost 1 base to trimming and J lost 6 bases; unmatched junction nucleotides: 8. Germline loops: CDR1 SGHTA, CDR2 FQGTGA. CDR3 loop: CASSLNSGGSAGELFF. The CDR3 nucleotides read TGTGCCAGCAGCTTAAATTCGGGGGGTTCCGCCGGGGAGCTGTTTTTT.

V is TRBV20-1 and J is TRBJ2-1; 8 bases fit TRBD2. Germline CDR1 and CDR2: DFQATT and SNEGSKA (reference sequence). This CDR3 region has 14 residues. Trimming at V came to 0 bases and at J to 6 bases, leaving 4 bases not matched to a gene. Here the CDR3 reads CSARDRGGLNEQFF. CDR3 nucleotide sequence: TGCAGTGCTAGAGACCGGGGGGGACTCAATGAGCAGTTCTTC.

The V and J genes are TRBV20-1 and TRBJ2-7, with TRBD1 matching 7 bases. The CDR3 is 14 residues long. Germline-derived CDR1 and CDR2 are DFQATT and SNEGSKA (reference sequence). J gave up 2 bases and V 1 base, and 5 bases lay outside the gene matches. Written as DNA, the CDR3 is TGCAGTGCTAGAGTTCCGGGACAGACCTACGAGCAGTACTTC. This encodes CSARVPGQTYEQYF.

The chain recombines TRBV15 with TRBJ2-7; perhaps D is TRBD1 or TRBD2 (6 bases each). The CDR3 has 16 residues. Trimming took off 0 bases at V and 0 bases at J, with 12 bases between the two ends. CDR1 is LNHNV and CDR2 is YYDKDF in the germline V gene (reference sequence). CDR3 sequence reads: CATSRDPRGPSYEQYF. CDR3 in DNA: TGTGCCACCAGCAGAGATCCCCGGGGGCCCTCCTACGAGCAGTACTTC.